A single TCR beta chain is shown here with its context. The antigen is not known. This donor has no recorded CMV serostatus. Trimming left V 7 bases short and J 0 bases short, with 7 bases between. Germline loops: CDR1 SQVTM, CDR2 ANQGSEA. This CDR3 has 12 residues. In the PCR, 60 Vbeta and 13 Jbeta primers were used. Sequenced by immunoSEQ multiplex PCR; TCRdb stores in-frame clones only, minus some. The repertoire has 200,000 to 250,000 clones, under 90% of them found once; the top ten carry over 1%. This record comes from a study of cytomegalovirus exposure and HLA in healthy donors. Study details: Researchers previously reported finding 90 million to 120 million unique TCR beta sequences from roughly 180 million T cells. Study observations and caveats: Earlier analysis yielded a pattern in which most TCR beta V segments were productive about 90% or about 30% of the time. After further analysis at a later stage, around 17,000 TCR beta sequences were associated with HLA alleles at 0.05 false discovery rate.

The sequence derives from a human donor in good health. The sequencing sample was made of PBMCs. This chain connects TRBV29-1 to TRBJ2-1, with a tentative D call TRBD1 (5 bases). The DNA for the CDR3 is TGCAGCGCCCAGGGCTCCTACAATGAGCAGTTCTTC. Translation gives CSAQGSYNEQFF.